This T cell receptor beta chain was documented in a study of shared clonotypes between healthy human individuals. The CDR3 totals 16 residues. The germline CDR1 and CDR2 sequences are MNHEY and SMNVEV (reference sequence). Trimming left V 3 bases short and J 9 bases short, with 21 bases between. Profiled with immunoSEQ multiplex PCR; TCRdb holds only in-frame clones, not every one. The table lists some 2.1 million clones, just under 95% of them singletons. General study points: Across a handful of donors, naive CD4 shared 5% to 6%, naive CD8 more than 3%, memory CD4 roughly 2.4%, memory CD8 roughly 0.37%.

CD45RO-negative, CCR7-selected cells formed the naive CD8 fraction, which excluded terminally differentiated effector memory CD45RA+ cells. As for this clone: Its antigen is still unknown.

The chain uses TRBV27 and TRBJ2-1; D may correspond to TRBD1 or TRBD2 (7 bases each). The receptor was derived from a man aged 18 to 30 in good health. Some clones in this sample may be carry-over from other donors' samples. The sequenced sample consisted of naive CD8+ T cells from PBMCs. CDR3 protein: CASSLASGPAGGEQFF. In DNA, the CDR3 is TGTGCCAGCAGTTTGGCTAGCGGCCCCGCAGGGGGTGAGCAGTTCTTC.